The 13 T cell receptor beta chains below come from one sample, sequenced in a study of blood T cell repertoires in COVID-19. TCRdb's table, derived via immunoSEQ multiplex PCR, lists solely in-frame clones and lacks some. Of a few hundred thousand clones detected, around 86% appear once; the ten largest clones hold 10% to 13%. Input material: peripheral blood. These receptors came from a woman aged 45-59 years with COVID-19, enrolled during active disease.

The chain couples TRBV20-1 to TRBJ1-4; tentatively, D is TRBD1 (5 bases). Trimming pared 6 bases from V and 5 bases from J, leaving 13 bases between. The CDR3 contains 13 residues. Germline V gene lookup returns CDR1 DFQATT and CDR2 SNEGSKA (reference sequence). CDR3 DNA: TGCAGTGCCAGTATGGGGGGGAATGAAAAACTGTTTTTT. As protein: CSASMGGNEKLFF.

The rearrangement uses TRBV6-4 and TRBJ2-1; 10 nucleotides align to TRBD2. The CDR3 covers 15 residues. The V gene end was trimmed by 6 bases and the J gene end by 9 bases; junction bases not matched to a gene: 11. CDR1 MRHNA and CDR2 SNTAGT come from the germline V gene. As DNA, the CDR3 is TGTGCCAGCAGCTCTAGCGGGGGAGGGTTTAGTGAGCAGTTCTTC. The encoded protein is CASSSSGGGFSEQFF.

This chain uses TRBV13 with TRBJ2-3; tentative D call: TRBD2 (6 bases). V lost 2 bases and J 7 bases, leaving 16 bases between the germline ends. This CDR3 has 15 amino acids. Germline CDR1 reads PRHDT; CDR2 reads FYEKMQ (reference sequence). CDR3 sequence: CASSLSRKGDYTQYF. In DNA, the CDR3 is TGTGCCAGCAGCTTAAGCCGGAAAGGGGACTATACGCAGTATTTT.

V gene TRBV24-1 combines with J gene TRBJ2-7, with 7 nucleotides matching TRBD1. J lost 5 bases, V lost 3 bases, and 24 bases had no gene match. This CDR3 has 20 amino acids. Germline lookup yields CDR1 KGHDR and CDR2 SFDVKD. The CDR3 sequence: CATSDRFVTGESVGCHEQYV. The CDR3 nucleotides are TGTGCCACCAGTGATCGTTTTGTAACAGGGGAATCGGTCGGCTGCCACGAGCAGTACGTC.

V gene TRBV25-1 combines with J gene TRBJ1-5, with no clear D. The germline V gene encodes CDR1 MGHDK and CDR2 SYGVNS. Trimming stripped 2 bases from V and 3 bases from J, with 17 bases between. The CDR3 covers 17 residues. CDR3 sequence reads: CASSEGGGIIPNQPQHF. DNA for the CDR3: TGTGCCAGCAGTGAAGGAGGAGGTATAATCCCCAATCAGCCCCAGCATTTT.

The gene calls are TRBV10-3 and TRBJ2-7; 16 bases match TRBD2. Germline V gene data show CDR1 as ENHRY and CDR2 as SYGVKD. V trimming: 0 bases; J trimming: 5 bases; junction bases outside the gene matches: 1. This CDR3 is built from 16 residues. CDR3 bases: TGTGCCATCAGTGAGTCGGGACTAGCGGGAGGGAACGAGCAGTACTTC. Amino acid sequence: CAISESGLAGGNEQYF.

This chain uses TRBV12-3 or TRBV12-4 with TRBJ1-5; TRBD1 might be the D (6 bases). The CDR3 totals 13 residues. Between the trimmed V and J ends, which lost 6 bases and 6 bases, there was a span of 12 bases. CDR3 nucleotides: TGTGCCAGCAGCGAGGGGGTGAGTCAGCCCCAGCATTTT. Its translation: CASSEGVSQPQHF.

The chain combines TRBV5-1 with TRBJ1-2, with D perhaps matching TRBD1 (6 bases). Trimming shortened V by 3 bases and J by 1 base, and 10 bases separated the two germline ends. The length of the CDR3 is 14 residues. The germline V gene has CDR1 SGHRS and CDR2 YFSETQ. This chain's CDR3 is CASSSQTGNYGYTF. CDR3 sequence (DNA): TGCGCCAGCAGCTCACAGACAGGTAACTATGGCTACACCTTC. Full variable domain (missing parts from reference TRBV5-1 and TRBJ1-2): KAGVTQTPRYLIKTRGQQVTLSCSPISGHRSVSWYQQTPGQGLQFLFEYFSETQRNKGNFPGRFSGRQFSNSRSEMNVSTLELGDSALYLCASSSQTGNYGYTFGSGTRLTVV.

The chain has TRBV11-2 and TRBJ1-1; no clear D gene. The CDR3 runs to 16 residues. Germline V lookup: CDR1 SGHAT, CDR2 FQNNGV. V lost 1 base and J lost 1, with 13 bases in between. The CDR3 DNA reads TGTGCCAGCAGCTTAGTTATTGCAGTAGCGAACACTGAAGCTTTCTTT. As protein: CASSLVIAVANTEAFF.

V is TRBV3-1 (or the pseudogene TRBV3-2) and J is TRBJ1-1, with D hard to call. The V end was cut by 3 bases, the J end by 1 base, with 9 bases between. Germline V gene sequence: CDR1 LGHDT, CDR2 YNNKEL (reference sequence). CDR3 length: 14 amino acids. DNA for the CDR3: TGTGCCAGCAGCCACCCCCCCGGGAACACTGAAGCTTTCTTT. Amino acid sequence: CASSHPPGNTEAFF.

Here the CDR3 reads CASSPLGNEQFF. CDR3 nucleotides: TGTGCCAGCAGCCCACTAGGAAATGAGCAGTTCTTC. This sequence joins TRBV6-6 and TRBJ2-1, with a possible D match to TRBD2 (5 bases). The CDR3 length is 12 residues. V was clipped by 6 bases and J by 7 bases, with 10 bases between them. Germline V CDR1 and CDR2: MNHNY, SVGAGI (reference sequence).

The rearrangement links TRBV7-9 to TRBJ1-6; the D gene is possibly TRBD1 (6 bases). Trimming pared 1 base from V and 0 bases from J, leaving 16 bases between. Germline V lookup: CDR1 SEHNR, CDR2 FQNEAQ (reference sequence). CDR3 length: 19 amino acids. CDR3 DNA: TGTGCCAGCAGCTTAGTGGTTACAGGGCGTAGCTCCTATAATTCACCCCTCCACTTT. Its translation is CASSLVVTGRSSYNSPLHF.

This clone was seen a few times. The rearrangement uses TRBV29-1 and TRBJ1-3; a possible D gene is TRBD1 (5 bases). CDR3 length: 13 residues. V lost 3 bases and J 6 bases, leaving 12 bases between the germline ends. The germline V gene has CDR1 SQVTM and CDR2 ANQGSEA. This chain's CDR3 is CSVERGYPNTIYF. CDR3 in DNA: TGCAGCGTTGAGCGGGGGTATCCAAACACCATATATTTT. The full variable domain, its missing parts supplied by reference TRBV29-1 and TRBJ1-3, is SAVISQKPSRDICQRGTSLTIQCQVDSQVTMMFWYRQQPGQSLTLIATANQGSEATYESGFVIDKFPISRPNLTFSTLTVSNMSPEDSSIYLCSVERGYPNTIYFGEGSWLTVV.